Included here is one TCR beta chain sequence, with context. This clonotype was counted between two and nine times. No cognate antigen has been identified for it. There are no base qualities to consult, and no much larger clone falls within one base. This entry belongs to a study of blood T cells in healthy people across ages (dated by TCRdb to the mid-2010s). Turning to the overall study: Template switching captured roughly one uniquely barcoded TCR beta cDNA molecule per two T cells in model experiments. Age-related changes in TCR beta repertoire diversity were measured in the study by deep sequencing normalized with unique cDNA molecular identifiers. Four age groups were formed from the donors: young (average 16 years), middle-aged (just under 40), aged (around 62) and long-lived (82). To avoid experimental bias, donors of different ages were distributed randomly across sequencing lanes. Using the same blood draw, the study looked at two additional independent replicas of 1 million unique cDNA reads for two donors, one aged 18 to 30 and the other aged 80 or older.

Findings and caveats that apply to the study as a whole: The long-lived group showed more naive CD4+ T cells, fewer expanded clones and increased TCR diversity than the aged group, suggesting age selection. Donor CMV infection status was unknown, potentially confounding age-related changes in expanded clonotypes. Observed TCR beta diversity per million T cells fell roughly linearly with age, and a significant reduction was already apparent by age about 36. Estimates of total diversity based on one million sequenced T cells were regarded as lower bounds and as underestimates. The percentage of naive T cells measured by flow cytometry correlated strongly with observed TCR beta diversity. Conclusive comparison of naive and antigen-experienced compartments was prevented by the profiling of bulk unsorted PBMCs.

The library was prepared using 5' RACE. Sequencing instrument: Illumina HiSeq 2500. A second PCR of about 7 to 12 cycles was run with a J-beta primer mix and a sample-barcoded 5' primer. A unique molecular identifier was introduced onto each TCR beta cDNA molecule by a template-switch 5' adaptor carrying 12 random nucleotides. Each sample yielded at least 3 million CDR3-containing paired-end reads. First-strand cDNA was synthesized from all RNA with the Mint cDNA synthesis kit, primed by a TRBC-specific oligonucleotide. Following uracil-DNA glycosylase treatment, a first 18-cycle PCR with universal primers M1SS and BC2_uni_R was performed on all cDNA. Under the source paper's analysis protocol: For normalization, 1 million high-quality reads were randomly selected from each sample, with every read carrying a distinct molecular identifier. Reads with shared molecular identifiers were discarded instead of being binned into consensus sequences. MiTCR, run with a Q25 quality threshold and the strictest error-elimination algorithm, handled CDR3 identification, clonotype clustering and error correction. A nonparametric unseen species model using Euler transformation provided a lower-bound estimate of total TCR beta diversity. TCRdb reworked the public reads: Q25 trimming with fastp, MiXCR clone assembly, productive beta chains retained. Rows are unified per CDR3 protein, each entry keeping the most common DNA and genes. TCRdb's processing, not the authors' own work, is the source of the V and J calls. For this sample the table gives under 2,000,000 distinct CDR3 sequences, of which 49% were detected only once. In total, the top ten clones hold more than 2% of the sample.

Donors were 35 to 40 systemically healthy Caucasian individuals from Russia aged 6 to 90 years. Approximately 9.3 milliliters of peripheral blood were collected from each donor into EDTA-treated Vacutainer tubes. Ficoll-Paque density-gradient centrifugation was used to isolate PBMCs, with at least 6.5 million per sample. Total RNA was extracted from PBMCs with Trizol reagent, with at least 5.5 micrograms obtained per sample. For every donor, an aliquot of PBMCs went through flow cytometry to measure the percentages of naive CD45RAhigh/CD27high T cells. V is clipped by 4 bases and J by 5 bases, and the sequence between their germline boundaries is 17 bases long. From a lookup of the germline V gene, CDR1 and CDR2 are MDHEN and SYDVKM. The CDR3, cysteine through phenylalanine, is 15 amino acids long. Kept here is only the CDR3 DNA, which spans 45 bases and is read in frame from base 1.

This TCR was recovered from a woman in her thirties or forties in good health. The sequence links TRBV28 to TRBJ2-5, with no confidently assigned D gene. Sample: blood. The nucleotide sequence reads as follows: TGTGCCAGCAGTTATCTTTTTCGGGCCGAGGAGACCCAGTACTTC. Translated, it gives CASSYLFRAEETQYF.